This TCR beta chain was documented in a study of T-cell reconstitution after alpha-beta-depleted transplantation in children. Study-wide results and caveats: The study reportedly traced alpha-beta T cells about two months after transplant to several hundred expanded graft clones.

The authors prepared the TCRbeta library with unique molecular identifiers. TCRdb re-analysed the PCR reads in MiXCR, keeping a single row per CDR3 protein. This sample carries about 77,000 distinct CDR3 sequences, roughly 18% of them seen once, and the ten largest clones take approximately 55%. A note on this clonotype: What it binds is unknown.

V dropped 3 bases and J dropped 1; count of bases not matched to a gene: 4. The CDR3 is made up of 15 amino acids. Germline CDR1 MGHRA, CDR2 YSYEKL. The V call is TRBV4-1, the J call TRBJ2-7; 9 bases are shared with TRBD2. The input for sequencing was PBMCs, mostly from graft donor cells, taken 360 days after TCRalphabeta/CD19-depleted stem cell transplant. The sequence was obtained from a male patient between 2 and 10 years old who had a stem cell transplant for acute lymphoblastic leukemia, so the T cells may come from the graft donor. CDR3 in DNA: TGCGCCAGCAGCCACCTAGCGGGATCGTCCTACGAGCAGTACTTC. Amino acids: CASSHLAGSSYEQYF.